Following are 9 T cell receptor beta chains from one sample sequenced in a study of shared clonotypes between healthy human individuals. Clones were sequenced by immunoSEQ multiplex PCR, and TCRdb holds only the in-frame ones, with some missing. The repertoire holds about 580,000 clones, with roughly 98% as singletons. Terminally differentiated effector memory CD45RA+ cells were excluded from the naive CD8 cells, which were CD45RO-negative and positively selected for CCR7. Sequencing was done on a sample of naive CD8+ T cells sorted from blood. These receptors were taken from a man aged 30 to 39 in good health.

The V call is TRBV7-9, the J call TRBJ2-7, with D possibly being TRBD2 (5 bases). CDR1 and CDR2 (germline): SEHNR, FQNEAQ (reference sequence). This CDR3 comprises 15 residues. Trimming cost V 1 base and J 5 bases, with 15 bases left between them. Here the CDR3 reads CASSLGGPLLHEQYF. The CDR3 nucleotides are TGTGCCAGCAGCTTAGGAGGGCCCTTGCTCCACGAGCAGTACTTC. Filled out from reference TRBV7-9 and TRBJ2-7, the complete variable domain reads DTGVSQNPRHKITKRGQNVTFRCDPISEHNRLYWYRQTLGQGPEFLTYFQNEAQLEKSRLLSDRFSAERPKGSFSTLEIQRTEQGDSAMYLCASSLGGPLLHEQYFGPGTRLTVT.

The rearrangement links TRBV15 to TRBJ2-1; D may be TRBD2 (6 bases). Germline V gives CDR1 LNHNV, CDR2 YYDKDF (reference sequence). Trimming pared 3 bases from V and 6 bases from J, leaving 15 bases between. The CDR3 length is 15 residues. CDR3 nucleotides: TGTGCCACCAGCAGTGACGGGAGCCCAGGCAATGAGCAGTTCTTC. This encodes CATSSDGSPGNEQFF.

This clone occurred once. This rearrangement joins TRBV7-9 to TRBJ1-4; 8 positions agree with TRBD1. Germline trimming cut 6 bases from V and 5 bases from J; bases unmatched to any gene: 5. CDR1 and CDR2 (germline): SEHNR, FQNEAQ (reference sequence). This CDR3 is 14 amino acids long. The CDR3 protein is CASSYRGENEKLFF. Here the CDR3 DNA reads TGTGCCAGCAGTTACAGGGGGGAGAATGAAAAACTGTTTTTT. Filled out from reference TRBV7-9 and TRBJ1-4, the complete variable domain reads DTGVSQNPRHKITKRGQNVTFRCDPISEHNRLYWYRQTLGQGPEFLTYFQNEAQLEKSRLLSDRFSAERPKGSFSTLEIQRTEQGDSAMYLCASSYRGENEKLFFGSGTQLSVL.

This sequence joins TRBV7-8 and TRBJ2-5, with 10 bases matching TRBD1. J was trimmed by 5 bases and V by 1 base; bases with no gene match: 4. The CDR3 length is 15 residues. Germline CDR1 is SGHVS and CDR2 is FQNEAQ. CDR3 coding DNA: TGTGCCAGCAGCTTAGTTGGGACAGGGGATGAGACCCAGTACTTC. This translates into CASSLVGTGDETQYF.

The chain is built from TRBV2 and TRBJ2-1; a weak D match, TRBD1 (6 bases). V was cut by 6 bases and J by 0 bases, with 12 bases left in between. There are 15 residues in the CDR3. CDR1 is SNHLY and CDR2 is FYNNEI in the germline V gene. The CDR3 DNA reads as TGTGCCAGCAGCGCAGGGACAAGCTCCTACAATGAGCAGTTCTTC. Translating it yields CASSAGTSSYNEQFF. The variable domain in full, with the rest retrieved from reference TRBV2 and TRBJ2-1, is EPEVTQTPSHQVTQMGQEVILRCVPISNHLYFYWYRQILGQKVEFLVSFYNNEISEKSEIFDDQFSVERPDGSNFTLKIRSTKLEDSAMYFCASSAGTSSYNEQFFGPGTRLTVL.

This sequence joins TRBV7-9 and TRBJ2-5, with D tentatively TRBD1 (5 bases). This CDR3 is built from 14 residues. The germline V gene encodes CDR1 SEHNR and CDR2 FQNEAQ (reference sequence). Trimming pared 4 bases from V and 2 bases from J, leaving 11 bases between. The DNA for the CDR3 is TGTGCCAGCAGCTGGGGCCAATTACAAGAGACCCAGTACTTC. Translated: CASSWGQLQETQYF. Filled out from reference TRBV7-9 and TRBJ2-5, the complete variable domain reads DTGVSQNPRHKITKRGQNVTFRCDPISEHNRLYWYRQTLGQGPEFLTYFQNEAQLEKSRLLSDRFSAERPKGSFSTLEIQRTEQGDSAMYLCASSWGQLQETQYFGPGTRLLVL.

V and J are TRBV19 and TRBJ1-1, with D hard to call. Germline loops: CDR1 LNHDA, CDR2 SQIVND (reference sequence). The CDR3 runs to 13 residues. Between the trimmed V and J ends, which lost 4 bases and 1 base, there was a span of 7 bases. CDR3 loop: CASSTGPNTEAFF. CDR3 coding DNA: TGTGCCAGTAGTACTGGGCCGAACACTGAAGCTTTCTTT.

The J gene is TRBJ2-1, the V gene TRBV7-8; tentatively, D is TRBD1 (5 bases). This CDR3 is built from 13 residues. Germline loops: CDR1 SGHVS, CDR2 FQNEAQ. The ends were cut back, 7 bases at V and 8 bases at J, with 15 bases in the middle. Here the CDR3 reads CASIQDGAHEQFF. The CDR3 DNA sequence: TGTGCCAGCATCCAGGATGGGGCTCATGAGCAGTTCTTC.

The gene calls are TRBV27 and TRBJ2-7; 10 bases align to TRBD2. Germline V gene data show CDR1 as MNHEY and CDR2 as SMNVEV (reference sequence). CDR3 length: 14 residues. Trimming removed 2 bases from V and 5 bases from J; junction bases left unmatched: 3. In nucleotides, the CDR3 is TGTGCCAGCAGTTTACTAGCGGGAGTCCACGAGCAGTACTTC. Residues: CASSLLAGVHEQYF.